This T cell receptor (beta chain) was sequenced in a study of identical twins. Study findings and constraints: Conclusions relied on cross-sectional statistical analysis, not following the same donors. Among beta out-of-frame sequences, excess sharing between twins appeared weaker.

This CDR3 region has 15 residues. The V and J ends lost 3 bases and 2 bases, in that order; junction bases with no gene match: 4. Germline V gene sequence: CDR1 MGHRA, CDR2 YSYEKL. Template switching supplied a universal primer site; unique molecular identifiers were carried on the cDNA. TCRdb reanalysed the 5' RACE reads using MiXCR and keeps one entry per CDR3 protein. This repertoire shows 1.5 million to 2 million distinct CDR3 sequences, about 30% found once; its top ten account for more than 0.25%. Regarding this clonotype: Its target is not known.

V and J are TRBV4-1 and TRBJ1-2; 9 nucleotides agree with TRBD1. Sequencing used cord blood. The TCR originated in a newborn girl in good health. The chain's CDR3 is CASSQRTGDNYGYTF. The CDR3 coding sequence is TGCGCCAGCAGCCAGAGGACAGGGGACAACTATGGCTACACCTTC.